This T cell receptor beta chain comes out of a study of OX40 agonist ivuxolimab in advanced cancers. Study overall: Patients took ivuxolimab, an agonistic anti-OX40 (CD134) antibody. Patients enrolled in dose escalation were diagnosed with hepatocellular carcinoma, melanoma, renal cell or head and neck cancer.

The germline V gene has CDR1 SGHNT and CDR2 YYREEE (reference sequence). Trimming pared 2 bases from V and 5 bases from J, leaving 7 bases between. The CDR3 is 12 residues long. Sequencing used immunoSEQ multiplex PCR; TCRdb keeps in-frame clones, though not all of them. The sample has under 95,000 clones, 75% to 90% seen once. This specimen consisted of CD4+ or CD8+ T cells sorted from blood, obtained in a trial of the OX40 agonist ivuxolimab. This clonotype was obtained from an adult with an advanced solid tumor such as melanoma, head and neck, liver or kidney cancer. The genes are TRBV5-4 and TRBJ2-5; D uncertain. The CDR3 spells CASSFNGETQYF. The CDR3 DNA follows: TGTGCCAGCAGCTTCAACGGGGAGACCCAGTACTTC.